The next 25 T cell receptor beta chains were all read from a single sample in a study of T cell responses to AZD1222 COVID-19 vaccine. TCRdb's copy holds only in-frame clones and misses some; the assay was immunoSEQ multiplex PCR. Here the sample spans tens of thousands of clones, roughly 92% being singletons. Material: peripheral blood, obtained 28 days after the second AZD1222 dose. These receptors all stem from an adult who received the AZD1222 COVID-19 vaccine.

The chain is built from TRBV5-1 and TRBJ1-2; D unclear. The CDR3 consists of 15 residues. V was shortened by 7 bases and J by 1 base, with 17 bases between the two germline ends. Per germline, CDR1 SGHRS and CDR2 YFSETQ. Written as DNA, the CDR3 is TGCGCCAGCGCAGACACCAGACTAATTAACTATGGCTACACCTTC. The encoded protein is CASADTRLINYGYTF.

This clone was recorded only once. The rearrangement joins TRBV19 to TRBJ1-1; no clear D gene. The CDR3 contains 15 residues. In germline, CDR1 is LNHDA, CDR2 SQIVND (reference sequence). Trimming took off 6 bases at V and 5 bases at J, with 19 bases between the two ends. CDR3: CASSPHGVVTTEAFF. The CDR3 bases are TGTGCCAGTAGCCCCCATGGGGTCGTAACGACTGAAGCTTTCTTT.

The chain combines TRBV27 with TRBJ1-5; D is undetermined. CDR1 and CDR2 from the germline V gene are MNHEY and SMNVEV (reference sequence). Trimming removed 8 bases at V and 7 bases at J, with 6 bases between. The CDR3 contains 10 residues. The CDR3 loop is CASGWQPQHF. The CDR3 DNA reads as TGTGCCAGCGGGTGGCAGCCCCAGCATTTT.

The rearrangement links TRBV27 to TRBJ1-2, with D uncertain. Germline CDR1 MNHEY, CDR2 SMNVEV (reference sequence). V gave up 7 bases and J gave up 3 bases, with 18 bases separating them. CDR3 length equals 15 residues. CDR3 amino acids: CASKASTLLHYGYTF. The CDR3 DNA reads TGTGCCAGCAAGGCCAGCACGCTTCTCCACTATGGCTACACCTTC.

CDR3 DNA sequence: TGTGCCAGCAGCCTCGTCAGGAGCACCGGGGAGCTGTTTTTT. It translates to CASSLVRSTGELFF. The V call is TRBV5-6, the J call TRBJ2-2; no firm D call. Germline lookup yields CDR1 SGHDT and CDR2 YYEEEE. Trimming took 4 bases from V and 4 from J, leaving 11 bases between them. The CDR3 spans 14 residues.

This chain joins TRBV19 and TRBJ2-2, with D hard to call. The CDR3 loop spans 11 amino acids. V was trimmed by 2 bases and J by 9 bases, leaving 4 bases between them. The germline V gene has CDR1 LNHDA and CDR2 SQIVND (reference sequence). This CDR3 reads CASSIFRELFF. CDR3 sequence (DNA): TGTGCCAGTAGTATATTTAGGGAGCTGTTTTTT.

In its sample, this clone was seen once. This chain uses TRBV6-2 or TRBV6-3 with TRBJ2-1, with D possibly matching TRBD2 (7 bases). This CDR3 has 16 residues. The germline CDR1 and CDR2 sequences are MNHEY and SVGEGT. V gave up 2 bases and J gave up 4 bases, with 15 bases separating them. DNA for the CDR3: TGTGCCAGCAGTTACGCAAGGGGGGGCTTATACAATGAGCAGTTCTTC. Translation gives CASSYARGGLYNEQFF.

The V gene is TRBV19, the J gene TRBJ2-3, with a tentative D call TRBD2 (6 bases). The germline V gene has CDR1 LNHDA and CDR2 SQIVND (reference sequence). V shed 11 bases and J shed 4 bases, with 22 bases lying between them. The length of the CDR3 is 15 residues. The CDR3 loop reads CAQVGTQTVPDTQYF. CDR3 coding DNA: TGTGCCCAGGTGGGGACTCAAACAGTCCCAGATACGCAGTATTTT.

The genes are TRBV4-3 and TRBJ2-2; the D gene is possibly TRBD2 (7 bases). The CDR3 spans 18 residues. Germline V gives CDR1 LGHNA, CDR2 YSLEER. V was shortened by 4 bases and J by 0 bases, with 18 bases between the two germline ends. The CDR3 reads CASSPSWGGAANTGELFF. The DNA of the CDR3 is TGCGCCAGCAGCCCCTCTTGGGGGGGGGCCGCGAACACCGGGGAGCTGTTTTTT.

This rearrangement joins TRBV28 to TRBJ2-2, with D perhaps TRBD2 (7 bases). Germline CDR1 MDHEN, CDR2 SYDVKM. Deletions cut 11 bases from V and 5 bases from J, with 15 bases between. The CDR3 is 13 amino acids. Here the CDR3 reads CAVKRGGTGELFF. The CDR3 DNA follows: TGTGCCGTTAAAAGGGGGGGAACCGGGGAGCTGTTTTTT.

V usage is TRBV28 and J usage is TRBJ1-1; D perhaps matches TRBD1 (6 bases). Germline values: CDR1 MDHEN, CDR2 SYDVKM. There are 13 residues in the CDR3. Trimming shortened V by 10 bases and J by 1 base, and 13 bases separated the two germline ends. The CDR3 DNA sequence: TGTGCCACTCTCGAAGGGGGGAACACTGAAGCTTTCTTT. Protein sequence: CATLEGGNTEAFF.

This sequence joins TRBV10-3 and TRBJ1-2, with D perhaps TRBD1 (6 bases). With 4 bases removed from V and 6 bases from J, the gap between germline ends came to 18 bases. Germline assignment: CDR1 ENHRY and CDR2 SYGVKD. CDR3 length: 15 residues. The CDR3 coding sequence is TGTGCCATCAGTGCAGGGGCGCTGCCTTCGAATGGCTACACCTTC. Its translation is CAISAGALPSNGYTF.

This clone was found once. CDR3 amino acids: CASSLEGFKDTGELFF. DNA for the CDR3: TGTGCCAGCAGTTTAGAGGGTTTTAAGGACACCGGGGAGCTGTTTTTT. The V gene is TRBV27, the J gene TRBJ2-2; perhaps TRBD2 as D (5 bases). The V and J ends lost 2 bases and 3 bases respectively, with 13 bases between them. The CDR3 runs 16 residues. Germline CDR1 MNHEY, CDR2 SMNVEV (reference sequence).

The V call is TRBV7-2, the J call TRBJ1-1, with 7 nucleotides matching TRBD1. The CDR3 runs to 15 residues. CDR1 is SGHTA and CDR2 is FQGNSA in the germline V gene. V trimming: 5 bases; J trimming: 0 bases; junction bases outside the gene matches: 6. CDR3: CASSPTGTMNTEAFF. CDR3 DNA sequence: TGTGCCAGCAGCCCGACAGGGACCATGAACACTGAAGCTTTCTTT.

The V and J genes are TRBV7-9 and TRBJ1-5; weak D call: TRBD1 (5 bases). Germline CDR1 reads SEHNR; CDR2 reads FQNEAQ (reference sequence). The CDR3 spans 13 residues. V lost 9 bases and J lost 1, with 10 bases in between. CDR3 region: CASQGLSNQPQHF. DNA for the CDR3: TGTGCCAGTCAGGGATTAAGCAATCAGCCCCAGCATTTT.

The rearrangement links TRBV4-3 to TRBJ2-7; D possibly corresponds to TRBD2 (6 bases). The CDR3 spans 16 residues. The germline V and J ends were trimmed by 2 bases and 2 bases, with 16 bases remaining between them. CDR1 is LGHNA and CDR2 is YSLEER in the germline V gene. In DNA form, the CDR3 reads TGCGCCAGCAGCCAAATACGACTAGGGGCAACCTACGAGCAGTACTTC. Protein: CASSQIRLGATYEQYF.

The CDR3 reads CASKIRTGVGTEAFF. For the CDR3, the DNA is TGTGCCAGTAAGATAAGGACAGGGGTGGGCACTGAAGCTTTCTTT. The rearrangement links TRBV19 to TRBJ1-1; 9 bases match TRBD1. Germline CDR1 is LNHDA and CDR2 is SQIVND (reference sequence). This CDR3 region has 15 residues. V was pared by 7 bases and J by 4 bases, with 10 bases of the junction left unmatched.

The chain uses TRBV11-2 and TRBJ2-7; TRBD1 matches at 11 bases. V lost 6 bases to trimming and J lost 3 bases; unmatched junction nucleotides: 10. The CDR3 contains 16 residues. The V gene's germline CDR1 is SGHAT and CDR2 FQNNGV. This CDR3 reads CASSRTGTGGVYEQYF. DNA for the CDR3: TGTGCCAGCAGTCGAACCGGGACAGGGGGAGTCTACGAGCAGTACTTC.

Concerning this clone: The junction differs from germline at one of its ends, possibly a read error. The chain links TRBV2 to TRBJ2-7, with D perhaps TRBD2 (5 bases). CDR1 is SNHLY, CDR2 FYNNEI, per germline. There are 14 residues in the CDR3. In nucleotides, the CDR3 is TGTGCCAGCTACGGGAAGATCAACTCCCACGAGCAGTACTTC. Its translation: CASYGKINSHEQYF.

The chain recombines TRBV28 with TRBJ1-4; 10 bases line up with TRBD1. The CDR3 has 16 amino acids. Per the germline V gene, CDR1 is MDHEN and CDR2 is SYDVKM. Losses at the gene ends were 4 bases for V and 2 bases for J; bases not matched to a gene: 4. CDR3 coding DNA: TGTGCCAGCAGTTCTGGACAGGGGGTTACTAATGAAAAACTGTTTTTT. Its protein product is CASSSGQGVTNEKLFF.

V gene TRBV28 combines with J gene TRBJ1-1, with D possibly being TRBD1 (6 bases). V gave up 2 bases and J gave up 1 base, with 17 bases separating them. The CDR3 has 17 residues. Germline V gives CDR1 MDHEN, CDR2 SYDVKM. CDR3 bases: TGTGCCAGCAGTTTAGCAGGGGCGAGGAGGAGGAACACTGAAGCTTTCTTT. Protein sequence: CASSLAGARRRNTEAFF.

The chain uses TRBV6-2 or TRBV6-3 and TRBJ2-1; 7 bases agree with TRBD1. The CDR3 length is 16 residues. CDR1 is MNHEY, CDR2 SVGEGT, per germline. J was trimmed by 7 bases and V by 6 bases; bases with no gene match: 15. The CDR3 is CASSRPPRDSRNEQFF. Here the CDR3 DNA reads TGTGCCAGCAGCCGTCCCCCCCGGGACAGTAGGAATGAGCAGTTCTTC.

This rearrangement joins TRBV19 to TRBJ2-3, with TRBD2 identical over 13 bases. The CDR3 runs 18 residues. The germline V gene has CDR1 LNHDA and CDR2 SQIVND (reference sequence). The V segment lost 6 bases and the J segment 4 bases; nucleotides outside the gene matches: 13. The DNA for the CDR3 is TGTGCCAGTAGCACCTTACTAGCGGGGGGGTACGTTGCAGATACGCAGTATTTT. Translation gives CASSTLLAGGYVADTQYF.

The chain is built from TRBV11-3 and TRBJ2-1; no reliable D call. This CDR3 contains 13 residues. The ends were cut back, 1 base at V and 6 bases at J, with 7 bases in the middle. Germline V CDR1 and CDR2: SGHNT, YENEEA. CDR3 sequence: CASSLALVNEQFF. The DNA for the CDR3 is TGTGCCAGCAGCTTAGCTCTAGTCAATGAGCAGTTCTTC.

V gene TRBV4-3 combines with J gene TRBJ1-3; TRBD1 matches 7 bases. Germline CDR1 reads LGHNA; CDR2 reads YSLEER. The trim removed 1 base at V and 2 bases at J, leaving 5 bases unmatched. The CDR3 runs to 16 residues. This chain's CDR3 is CASSQGYRGPGNTIYF. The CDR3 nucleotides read TGCGCCAGCAGCCAAGGGTACAGGGGACCTGGAAACACCATATATTTT.